The clone carrying this TCR beta chain has a single count. A modified ARM-PCR protocol with three rounds of nested PCR amplified TCRbeta. TCRdb re-derived calls from the multiplex PCR reads in MiXCR, one entry per CDR3 protein. The sample shows tens of thousands of distinct CDR3 sequences, roughly three fifths of them seen only once. These data are taken from a study of tumor and adjacent non-tumor tissue in lung cancer. No cell sorting was done before RNA was extracted from the tissue. More than 3 cm separated this lung sample from the edge of the tumor. The CDR3 has 14 amino acids. Per the germline V gene, CDR1 is SGHVS and CDR2 is FQNEAQ.

The receptor was derived from a woman aged 40 to 50 with non-small cell lung cancer. The genes are TRBV7-8 and TRBJ2-4, with a weak D call TRBD1 (5 bases). Sequencing was performed on distant non-tumor lung tissue. The DNA of the CDR3 is TGTATCAGCAGCCCGACAGTAGCCAAAAACATTCAGTACTTC. It codes for CISSPTVAKNIQYF.